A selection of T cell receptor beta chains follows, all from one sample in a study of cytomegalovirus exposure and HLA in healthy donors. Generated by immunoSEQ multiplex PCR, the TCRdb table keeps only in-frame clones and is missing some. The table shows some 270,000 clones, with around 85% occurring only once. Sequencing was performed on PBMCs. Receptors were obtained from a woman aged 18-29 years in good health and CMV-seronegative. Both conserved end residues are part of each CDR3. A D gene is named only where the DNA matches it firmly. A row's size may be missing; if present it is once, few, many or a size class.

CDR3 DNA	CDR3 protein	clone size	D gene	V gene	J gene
TGTGCCAGCAGTGACACCGGAATGGAGGATGGCTACACCTTC	CASSDTGMEDGYTF	.	.	TRBV6-1	TRBJ1-2
TGTGCCAGCAGACGTTTCGGACAGGAGAATCAGCCCCAGCATTTT	CASRRFGQENQPQHF	.	TRBD1	TRBV6-4	TRBJ1-5
TGTGCCAGCAGCTTAGATGGGTGGGGGCGCGGCGAGCAGTACTTC	CASSLDGWGRGEQYF	.	.	TRBV7-7	TRBJ2-7
TGCGCCAGCAGCCAAAGCGTTAGCCACTACGAGCAGTACTTC	CASSQSVSHYEQYF	.	.	TRBV4-3	TRBJ2-7
TGTGCCAGCAGCCCTCGGGACAGACCAAGGACGGGGGGCTACACCTTC	CASSPRDRPRTGGYTF	.	TRBD1	TRBV5-4	TRBJ1-2
TGTGCCAGCTCGGGTGTGGGAGACACCTACGAGCAGTACTTC	CASSGVGDTYEQYF	once	.	TRBV18	TRBJ2-7
TGTGCCATCAGCGTCGCCGGGACAGAAAACAATCAGCCCCAGCATTTT	CAISVAGTENNQPQHF	once	TRBD1	TRBV10-3	TRBJ1-5
TGTGCCAGCAGTCACCCTCCTACAGAGAACTATGGCTACACCTTC	CASSHPPTENYGYTF	few	.	TRBV28	TRBJ1-2
TGCAGCGTCGCGGTCGGGGGAACTAATGAAAAACTGTTTTTT	CSVAVGGTNEKLFF	.	.	TRBV29-1	TRBJ1-4
TGCGCCAGCAGCTTGGGGACAGAGAACACTGAAGCTTTCTTT	CASSLGTENTEAFF	.	.	TRBV5-1	TRBJ1-1
TGCGCCAGCAGCTCAGGAGGGACAGGTTCCTCTGGAAACACCATATATTTT	CASSSGGTGSSGNTIYF	few	TRBD1	TRBV5-1	TRBJ1-3
TGTGCCAGCAGCCCAGGGGGAGAACCCTATGGCTACACCTTC	CASSPGGEPYGYTF	.	TRBD1	TRBV5-8	TRBJ1-2
TGTGCCAGCAGGACCGGGACAGGGCGGACTGAAGCTTTCTTT	CASRTGTGRTEAFF	.	TRBD1	TRBV2	TRBJ1-1
TGCGCCAGCAGCCAAGATAGGGGGCCGGACACTGAAGCTTTCTTT	CASSQDRGPDTEAFF	.	TRBD1	TRBV4-3	TRBJ1-1
TGTGCCAGCAGCCCCCGCGGGGGGCCAACCTACACAGATACGCAGTATTTT	CASSPRGGPTYTDTQYF	.	TRBD2	TRBV5-4	TRBJ2-3
TGTGCCAGCTCACCCACAGGGGGGCGCCAACAACCAAATGAGCAGTTCTTC	CASSPTGGRQQPNEQFF	.	TRBD1	TRBV18	TRBJ2-1
TGCGCCAGCAGCCAAGAACCCTGGACAGGGTCAGAGACCCAGTACTTC	CASSQEPWTGSETQYF	.	TRBD1	TRBV4-1	TRBJ2-5
TGCGCCAGCAGCTTGAAGGGTGGGGCCCCTAATGAAAAACTGTTTTTT	CASSLKGGAPNEKLFF	.	.	TRBV5-1	TRBJ1-4
TGTGCCAGCAGTTTAAGGGGGGGTTACGAGCAGTACTTC	CASSLRGGYEQYF	.	.	TRBV6-5	TRBJ2-7
TGCGCCAGCAGCTTGGACTCGGGATTGGGAGATACGCAGTATTTT	CASSLDSGLGDTQYF	.	.	TRBV5-1	TRBJ2-3
TGTGCCAGCAGCTTGAGACAGGGGAAGCGCTACACCTTC	CASSLRQGKRYTF	.	TRBD1	TRBV5-4	TRBJ1-2
TGCAGCGTTGCCGGGACTGACCCCTACGAGCAGTACTTC	CSVAGTDPYEQYF	.	.	TRBV29-1	TRBJ2-7
TGTGCCAGCAGCCGCGACAGGGGAGGAAACACCATATATTTT	CASSRDRGGNTIYF	.	TRBD1	TRBV7-3	TRBJ1-3
TGTGCCAGCAGCTTAAAGGCGTGGCAGACAGGAGGAAACACCATATATTTT	CASSLKAWQTGGNTIYF	.	.	TRBV7-9	TRBJ1-3
TGTGCCAGCAGCTTTAGCAGAAGTCTTGCCGCCGAGCAGTACTTC	CASSFSRSLAAEQYF	.	.	TRBV11-2	TRBJ2-7
TGTGCCAGCAGTTACGGGACAGGGATTAGCACAGATACGCAGTATTTT	CASSYGTGISTDTQYF	.	TRBD1	TRBV6-5	TRBJ2-3
TGTGCCAGCAGCCATCGGGGGGACACTGAAGCTTTCTTT	CASSHRGDTEAFF	.	.	TRBV16	TRBJ1-1
TGTGCCAGCAGCTTGATTGGCAGGGGGTTCGACACTGAAGCTTTCTTT	CASSLIGRGFDTEAFF	.	TRBD1	TRBV7-9	TRBJ1-1
TGTGCCAGCGCAAGTGGGGGGGCGAACACTGAAGCTTTCTTT	CASASGGANTEAFF	.	.	TRBV28	TRBJ1-1
TGTGCCAGCAGCTTAGGGGTTGGGGCTGGGGGCTACACCTTC	CASSLGVGAGGYTF	.	.	TRBV7-6	TRBJ1-2
TGTGCCAGCAGCGTACGAGCAGGGTCGAGCTCTGGAAACACCATATATTTT	CASSVRAGSSSGNTIYF	.	.	TRBV9	TRBJ1-3
TGTGCCAGCAGTTCAACAGGAGGGTCCTACGAGCAGTACTTC	CASSSTGGSYEQYF	.	.	TRBV28	TRBJ2-7
TGTGCCAGCAGTGGGGGGGGCCGGCAGCAGTTCTTC	CASSGGGRQQFF	.	.	TRBV6-5	TRBJ2-1
TGTGCCTGGACTGGGACAGGGAGAGAGGGTTATGGCTACACCTTC	CAWTGTGREGYGYTF	.	TRBD1	TRBV30	TRBJ1-2
TGTGCCAGCAGCTTAGGGACAGGGGCTATGAACACTGAAGCTTTCTTT	CASSLGTGAMNTEAFF	.	TRBD1	TRBV11-3	TRBJ1-1
TGCGCCAGCAGCCGCAGACGGCTAGCGGCACAAGAGACCCAGTACTTC	CASSRRRLAAQETQYF	.	TRBD2	TRBV4-1	TRBJ2-5
TGTGCCAGCAGCCTAGGGACTGCCATATCCTACGAGCAGTACTTC	CASSLGTAISYEQYF	.	.	TRBV7-9	TRBJ2-7
TGCAGCGTTGAAGATAACAGGGACTCTGGAAACACCATATATTTT	CSVEDNRDSGNTIYF	once	.	TRBV29-1	TRBJ1-3
TGTGCCAGCAGTACCCACGAGGGCAGCCGACAAGCTTTCTTT	CASSTHEGSRQAFF	.	.	TRBV25-1	TRBJ1-1
TGCGCCAGCAGCCAAGGGGACGGGACTAGCGGGAGGGCTCGCAATGAGCAGTTCTTC	CASSQGDGTSGRARNEQFF	.	TRBD2	TRBV4-1	TRBJ2-1
TGCGCCAGCAGCATCGGACAGGGTGGGAATGAGCAGTTCTTC	CASSIGQGGNEQFF	many	TRBD1	TRBV5-1	TRBJ2-1
TGCGCCAGCAGCTTGTGGGGACTCGGCTATGGCTACACCTTC	CASSLWGLGYGYTF	.	.	TRBV5-1	TRBJ1-2